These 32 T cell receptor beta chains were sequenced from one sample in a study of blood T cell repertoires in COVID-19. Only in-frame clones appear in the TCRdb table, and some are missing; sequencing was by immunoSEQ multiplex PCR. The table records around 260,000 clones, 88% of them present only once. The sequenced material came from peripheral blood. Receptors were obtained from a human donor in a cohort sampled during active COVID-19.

The CDR3 sequence is CASSYSRRDYGYTF. CDR3 coding DNA: TGTGCCAGCAGTTACTCCCGCAGGGATTATGGCTACACCTTC. This chain uses TRBV6-2 or TRBV6-3 with TRBJ1-2, with a possible D match to TRBD1 (5 bases). Germline V gene data show CDR1 as MNHEY and CDR2 as SVGEGT. V was pared by 0 bases and J by 5 bases, with 10 bases between. There are 14 residues in the CDR3.

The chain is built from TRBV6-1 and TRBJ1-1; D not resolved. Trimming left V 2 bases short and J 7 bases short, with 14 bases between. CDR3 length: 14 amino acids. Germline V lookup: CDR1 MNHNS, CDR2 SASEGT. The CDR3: CASSEKAGRGEAFF. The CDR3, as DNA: TGTGCCAGCAGTGAAAAGGCGGGTCGAGGTGAAGCTTTCTTT.

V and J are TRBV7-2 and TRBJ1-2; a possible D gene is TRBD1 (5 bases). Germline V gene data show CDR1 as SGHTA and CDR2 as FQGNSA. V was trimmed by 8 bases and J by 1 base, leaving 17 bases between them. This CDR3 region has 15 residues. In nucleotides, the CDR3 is TGTGCCAGCCAACCGGTGGGGCCCATTAACTATGGCTACACCTTC. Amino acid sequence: CASQPVGPINYGYTF.

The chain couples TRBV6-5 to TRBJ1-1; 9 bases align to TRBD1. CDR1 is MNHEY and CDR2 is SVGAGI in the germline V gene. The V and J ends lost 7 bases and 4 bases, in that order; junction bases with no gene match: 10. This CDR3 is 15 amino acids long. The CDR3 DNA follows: TGTGCCAGCAACCTCGGACAGGGGTTGAGCACTGAAGCTTTCTTT. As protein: CASNLGQGLSTEAFF.

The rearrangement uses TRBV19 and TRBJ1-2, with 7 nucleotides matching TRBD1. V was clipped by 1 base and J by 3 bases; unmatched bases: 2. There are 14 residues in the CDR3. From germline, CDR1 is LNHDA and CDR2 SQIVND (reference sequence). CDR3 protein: CASSIVTGDYGYTF. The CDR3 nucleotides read TGTGCCAGTAGTATAGTAACAGGGGACTATGGCTACACCTTC.

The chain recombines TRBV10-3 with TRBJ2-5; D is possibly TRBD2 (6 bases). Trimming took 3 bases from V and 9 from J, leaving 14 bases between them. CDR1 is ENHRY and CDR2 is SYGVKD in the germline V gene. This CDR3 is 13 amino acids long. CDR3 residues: CAISDGGVEAQYF. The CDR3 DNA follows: TGTGCCATCAGTGATGGAGGGGTCGAGGCCCAGTACTTC.

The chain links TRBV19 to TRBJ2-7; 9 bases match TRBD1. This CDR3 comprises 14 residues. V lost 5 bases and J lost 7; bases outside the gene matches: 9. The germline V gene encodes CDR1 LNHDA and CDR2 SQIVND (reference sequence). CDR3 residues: CASSSTGGMGEQYF. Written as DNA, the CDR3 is TGTGCCAGTAGTTCAACAGGGGGCATGGGGGAGCAGTACTTC.

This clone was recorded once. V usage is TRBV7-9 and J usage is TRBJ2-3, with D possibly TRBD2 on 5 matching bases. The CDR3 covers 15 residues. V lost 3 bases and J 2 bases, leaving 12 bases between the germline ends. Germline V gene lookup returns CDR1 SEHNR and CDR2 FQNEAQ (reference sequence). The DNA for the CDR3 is TGTGCCAGCAGCTTTCCGGCGGGTCTCACAGATACGCAGTATTTT. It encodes CASSFPAGLTDTQYF. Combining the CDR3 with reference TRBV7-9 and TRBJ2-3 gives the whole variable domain DTGVSQNPRHKITKRGQNVTFRCDPISEHNRLYWYRQTLGQGPEFLTYFQNEAQLEKSRLLSDRFSAERPKGSFSTLEIQRTEQGDSAMYLCASSFPAGLTDTQYFGPGTRLTVL.

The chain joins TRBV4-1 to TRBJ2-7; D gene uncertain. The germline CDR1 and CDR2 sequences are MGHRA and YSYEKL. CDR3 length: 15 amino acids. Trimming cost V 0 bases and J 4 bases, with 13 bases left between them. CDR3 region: CASSQDWADQYEQYF. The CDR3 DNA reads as TGCGCCAGCAGCCAAGACTGGGCAGACCAATACGAGCAGTACTTC.

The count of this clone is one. CDR3: CASSHRLISNGYTF. CDR3 in DNA: TGTGCCAGCAGCCACAGGCTAATCTCAAATGGCTACACCTTC. The rearrangement uses TRBV3-1 (or the pseudogene TRBV3-2) and TRBJ1-2; D gene uncertain. The CDR3 runs to 14 residues. The germline CDR1 and CDR2 sequences are LGHDT and YNNKEL (reference sequence). Trimming shortened V by 3 bases and J by 6 bases, and 14 bases separated the two germline ends.

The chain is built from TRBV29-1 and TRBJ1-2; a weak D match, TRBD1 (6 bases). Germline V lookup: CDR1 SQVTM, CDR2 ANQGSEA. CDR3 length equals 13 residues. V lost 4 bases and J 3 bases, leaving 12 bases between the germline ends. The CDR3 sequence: CSVVGAWDYGYTF. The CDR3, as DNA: TGCAGCGTTGTGGGGGCGTGGGACTATGGCTACACCTTC. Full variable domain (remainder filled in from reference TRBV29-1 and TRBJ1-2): SAVISQKPSRDICQRGTSLTIQCQVDSQVTMMFWYRQQPGQSLTLIATANQGSEATYESGFVIDKFPISRPNLTFSTLTVSNMSPEDSSIYLCSVVGAWDYGYTFGSGTRLTVV.

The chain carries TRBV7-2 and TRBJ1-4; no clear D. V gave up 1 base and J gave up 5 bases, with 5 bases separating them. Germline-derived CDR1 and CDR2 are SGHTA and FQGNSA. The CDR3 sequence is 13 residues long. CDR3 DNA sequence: TGTGCCAGCAGCTTAGTCCAAAATGAAAAACTGTTTTTT. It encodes CASSLVQNEKLFF.

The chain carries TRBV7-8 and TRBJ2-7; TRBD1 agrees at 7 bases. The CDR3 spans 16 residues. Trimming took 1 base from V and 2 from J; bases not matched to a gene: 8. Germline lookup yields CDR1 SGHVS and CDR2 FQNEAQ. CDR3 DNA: TGTGCCAGCAGCTTAGAACGGTGGACAGGCACCTACGAGCAGTACTTC. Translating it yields CASSLERWTGTYEQYF. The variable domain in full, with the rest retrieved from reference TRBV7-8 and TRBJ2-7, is GAGVSQSPRYKVAKRGQDVALRCDPISGHVSLFWYQQALGQGPEFLTYFQNEAQLDKSGLPSDRFFAERPEGSVSTLKIQRTQQEDSAVYLCASSLERWTGTYEQYFGPGTRLTVT.

CDR3 bases: TGTGCCAGCTTACTTGGGACAGCGCAGTACTTC. It is translated as CASLLGTAQYF. The chain combines TRBV6-5 with TRBJ2-7, with 7 nucleotides matching TRBD1. CDR3 size: 11 residues. Looked up from germline, CDR1 is MNHEY and CDR2 is SVGAGI. V dropped 8 bases and J dropped 9; count of bases not matched to a gene: 7.

CDR3 region: CASTSRDTKRQETQYF. The CDR3 DNA follows: TGTGCCAGCACCTCCCGGGACACGAAAAGACAAGAGACCCAGTACTTC. This chain joins TRBV11-2 and TRBJ2-5, with D tentatively TRBD1 (6 bases). In germline, CDR1 is SGHAT, CDR2 FQNNGV. CDR3 length equals 16 residues. The V and J ends lost 7 bases and 2 bases respectively, with 20 bases between them.

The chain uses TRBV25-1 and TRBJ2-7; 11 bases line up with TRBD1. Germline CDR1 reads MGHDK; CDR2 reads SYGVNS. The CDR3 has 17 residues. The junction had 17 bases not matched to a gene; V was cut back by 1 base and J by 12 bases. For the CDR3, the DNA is TGTGCCAGCAGTGAATGGGCTGTGAGTCGGGACAGGGGGGGATGGTACTTC. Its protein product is CASSEWAVSRDRGGWYF.

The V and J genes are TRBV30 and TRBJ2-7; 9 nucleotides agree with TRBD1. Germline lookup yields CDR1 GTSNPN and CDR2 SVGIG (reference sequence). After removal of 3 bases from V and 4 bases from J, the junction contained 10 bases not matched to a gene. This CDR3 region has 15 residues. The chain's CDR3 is CAWSADRGFGYEQYF. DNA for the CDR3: TGTGCCTGGAGCGCAGACAGGGGGTTTGGGTACGAGCAGTACTTC.

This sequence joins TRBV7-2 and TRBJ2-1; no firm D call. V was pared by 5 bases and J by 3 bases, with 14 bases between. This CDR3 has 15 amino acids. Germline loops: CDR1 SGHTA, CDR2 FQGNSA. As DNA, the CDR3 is TGTGCCAGCAGCACGCGATCTCTAAACTACAATGAGCAGTTCTTC. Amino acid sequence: CASSTRSLNYNEQFF.

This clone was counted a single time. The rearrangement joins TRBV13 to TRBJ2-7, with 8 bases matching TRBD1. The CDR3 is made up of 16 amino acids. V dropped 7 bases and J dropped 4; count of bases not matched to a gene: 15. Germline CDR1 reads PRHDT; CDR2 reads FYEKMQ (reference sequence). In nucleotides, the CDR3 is TGTGCCAGCACTAAACCCGGGACAGGTAATCATTACGAGCAGTACTTC. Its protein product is CASTKPGTGNHYEQYF.

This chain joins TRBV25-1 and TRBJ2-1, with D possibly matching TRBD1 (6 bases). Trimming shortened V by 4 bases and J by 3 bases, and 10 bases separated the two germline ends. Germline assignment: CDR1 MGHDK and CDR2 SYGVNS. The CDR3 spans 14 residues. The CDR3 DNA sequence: TGTGCCAGCAGTGGCACAGGGTACTACAATGAGCAGTTCTTC. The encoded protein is CASSGTGYYNEQFF.

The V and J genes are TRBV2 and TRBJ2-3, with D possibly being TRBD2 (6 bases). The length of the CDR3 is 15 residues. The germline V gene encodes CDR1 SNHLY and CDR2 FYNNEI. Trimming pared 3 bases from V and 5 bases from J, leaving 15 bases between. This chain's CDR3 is CASSEQTRAEDTQYF. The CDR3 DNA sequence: TGTGCCAGCAGTGAGCAGACTAGAGCTGAAGATACGCAGTATTTT. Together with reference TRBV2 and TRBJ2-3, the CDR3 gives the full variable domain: EPEVTQTPSHQVTQMGQEVILRCVPISNHLYFYWYRQILGQKVEFLVSFYNNEISEKSEIFDDQFSVERPDGSNFTLKIRSTKLEDSAMYFCASSEQTRAEDTQYFGPGTRLTVL.

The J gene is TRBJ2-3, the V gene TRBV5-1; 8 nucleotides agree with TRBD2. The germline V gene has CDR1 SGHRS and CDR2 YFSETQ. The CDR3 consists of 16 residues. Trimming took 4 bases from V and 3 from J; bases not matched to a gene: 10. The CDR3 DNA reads TGCGCCAGCAGCCCCCCCCGTGGCGGGAGGACAGATACGCAGTATTTT. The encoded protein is CASSPPRGGRTDTQYF.

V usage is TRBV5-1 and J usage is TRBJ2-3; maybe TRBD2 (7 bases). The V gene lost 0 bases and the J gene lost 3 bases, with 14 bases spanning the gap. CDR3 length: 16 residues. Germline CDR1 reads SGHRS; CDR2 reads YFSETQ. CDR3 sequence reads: CASSLGGGARTDTQYF. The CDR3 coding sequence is TGCGCCAGCAGCTTGGGAGGGGGGGCGAGAACAGATACGCAGTATTTT.

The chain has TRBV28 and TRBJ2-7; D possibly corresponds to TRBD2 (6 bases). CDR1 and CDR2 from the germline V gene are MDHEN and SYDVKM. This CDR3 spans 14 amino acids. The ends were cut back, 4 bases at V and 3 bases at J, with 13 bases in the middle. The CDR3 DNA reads TGTGCCAGCAGTTCAAGCGGGTTGTACTACGAGCAGTACTTC. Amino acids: CASSSSGLYYEQYF.

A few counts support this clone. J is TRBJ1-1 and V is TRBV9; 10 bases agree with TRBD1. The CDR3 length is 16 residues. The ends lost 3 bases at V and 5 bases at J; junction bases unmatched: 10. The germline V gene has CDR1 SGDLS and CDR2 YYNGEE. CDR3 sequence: CASSGPRQGAETEAFF. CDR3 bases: TGTGCCAGCAGCGGCCCAAGACAGGGGGCGGAAACTGAAGCTTTCTTT. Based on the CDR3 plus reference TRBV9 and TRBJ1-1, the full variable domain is DSGVTQTPKHLITATGQRVTLRCSPRSGDLSVYWYQQSLDQGLQFLIQYYNGEERAKGNILERFSAQQFPDLHSELNLSSLELGDSALYFCASSGPRQGAETEAFFGQGTRLTVV.

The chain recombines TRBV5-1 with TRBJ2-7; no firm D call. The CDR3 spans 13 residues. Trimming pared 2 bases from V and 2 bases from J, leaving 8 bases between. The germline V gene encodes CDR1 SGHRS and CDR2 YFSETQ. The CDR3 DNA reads TGCGCCAGCAGCTTTCAGGCAACCTACGAGCAGTACTTC. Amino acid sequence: CASSFQATYEQYF. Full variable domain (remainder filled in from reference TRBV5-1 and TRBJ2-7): KAGVTQTPRYLIKTRGQQVTLSCSPISGHRSVSWYQQTPGQGLQFLFEYFSETQRNKGNFPGRFSGRQFSNSRSEMNVSTLELGDSALYLCASSFQATYEQYFGPGTRLTVT.

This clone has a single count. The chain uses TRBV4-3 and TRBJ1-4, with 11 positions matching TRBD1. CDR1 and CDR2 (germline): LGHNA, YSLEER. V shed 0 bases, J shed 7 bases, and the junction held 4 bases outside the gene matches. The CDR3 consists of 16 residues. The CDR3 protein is CASSQDLGTGGEKLFF. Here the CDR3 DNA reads TGCGCCAGCAGCCAAGATTTAGGGACAGGGGGTGAAAAACTGTTTTTT.

This chain's CDR3 is CASRKQQNTEAFF. DNA for the CDR3: TGTGCCAGCAGGAAACAGCAGAACACTGAAGCTTTCTTT. V and J are TRBV7-9 and TRBJ1-1; D unclear. The germline V gene has CDR1 SEHNR and CDR2 FQNEAQ (reference sequence). Trimming removed 6 bases at V and 1 base at J, with 9 bases between. The length of the CDR3 is 13 residues.

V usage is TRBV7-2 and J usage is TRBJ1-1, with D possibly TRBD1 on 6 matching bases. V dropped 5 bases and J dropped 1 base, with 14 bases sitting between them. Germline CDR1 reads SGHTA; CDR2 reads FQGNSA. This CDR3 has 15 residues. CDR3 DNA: TGTGCCAGCAGCCCGAGGGGGGGGAGGAACACTGAAGCTTTCTTT. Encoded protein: CASSPRGGRNTEAFF.

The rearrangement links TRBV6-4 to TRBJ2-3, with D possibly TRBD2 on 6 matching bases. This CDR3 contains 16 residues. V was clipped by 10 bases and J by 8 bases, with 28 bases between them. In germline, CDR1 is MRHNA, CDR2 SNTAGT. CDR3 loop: CATSWDVRRRGVTQYF. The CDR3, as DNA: TGTGCCACCTCCTGGGACGTAAGAAGGAGGGGAGTTACGCAGTATTTT.

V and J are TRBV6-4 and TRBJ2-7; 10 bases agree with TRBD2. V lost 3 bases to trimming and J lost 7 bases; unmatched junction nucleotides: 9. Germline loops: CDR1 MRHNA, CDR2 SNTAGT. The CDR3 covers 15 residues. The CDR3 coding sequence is TGTGCCAGCAGTGAAGAAGCGGGGGGGACTGGGGAGCAGTACTTC. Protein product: CASSEEAGGTGEQYF.

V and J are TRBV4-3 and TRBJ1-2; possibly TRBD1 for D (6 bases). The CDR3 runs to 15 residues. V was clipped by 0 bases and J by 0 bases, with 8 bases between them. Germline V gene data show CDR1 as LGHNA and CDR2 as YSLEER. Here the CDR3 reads CASSQDNRANYGYTF. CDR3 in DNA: TGCGCCAGCAGCCAAGATAACAGGGCTAACTATGGCTACACCTTC.